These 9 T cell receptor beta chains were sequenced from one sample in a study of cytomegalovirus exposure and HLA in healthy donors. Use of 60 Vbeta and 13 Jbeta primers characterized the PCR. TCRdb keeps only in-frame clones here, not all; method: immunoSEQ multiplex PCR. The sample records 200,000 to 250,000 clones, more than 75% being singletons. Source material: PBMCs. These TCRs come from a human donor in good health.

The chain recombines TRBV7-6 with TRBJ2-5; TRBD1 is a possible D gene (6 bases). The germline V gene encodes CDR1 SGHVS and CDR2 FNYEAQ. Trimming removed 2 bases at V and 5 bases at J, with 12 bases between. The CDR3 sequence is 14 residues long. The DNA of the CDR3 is TGTGCCAGCAGCTTAAGGGGGTTCTTGGAGACCCAGTACTTC. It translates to CASSLRGFLETQYF.

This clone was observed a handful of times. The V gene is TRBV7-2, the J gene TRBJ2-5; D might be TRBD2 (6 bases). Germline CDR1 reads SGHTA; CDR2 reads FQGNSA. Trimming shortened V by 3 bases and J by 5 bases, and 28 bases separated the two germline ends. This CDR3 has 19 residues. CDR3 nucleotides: TGTGCCAGCAGCTTGGGGTTAGTAGCGGACCCCAGCCTGGGGGAGACCCAGTACTTC. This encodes CASSLGLVADPSLGETQYF.

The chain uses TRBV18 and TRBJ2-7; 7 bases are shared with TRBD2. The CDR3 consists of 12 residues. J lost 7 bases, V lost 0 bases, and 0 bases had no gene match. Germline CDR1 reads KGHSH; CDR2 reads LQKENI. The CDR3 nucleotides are TGTGCCAGCTCACCACCGGGGGGGGAGCAGTACTTC. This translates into CASSPPGGEQYF.

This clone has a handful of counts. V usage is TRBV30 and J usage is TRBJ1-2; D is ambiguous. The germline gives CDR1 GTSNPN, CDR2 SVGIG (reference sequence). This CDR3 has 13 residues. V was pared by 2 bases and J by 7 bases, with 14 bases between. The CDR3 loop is CAWSFFLGSGYTF. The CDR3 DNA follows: TGTGCCTGGAGTTTTTTCTTGGGGAGTGGCTACACCTTC.

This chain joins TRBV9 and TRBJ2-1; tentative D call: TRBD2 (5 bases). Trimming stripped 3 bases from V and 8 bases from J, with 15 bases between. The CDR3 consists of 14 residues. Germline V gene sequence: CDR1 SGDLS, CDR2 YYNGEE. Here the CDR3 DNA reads TGTGCCAGCAGCGGGATCTCATCGGAGGATGAGCAGTTCTTC. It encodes CASSGISSEDEQFF.

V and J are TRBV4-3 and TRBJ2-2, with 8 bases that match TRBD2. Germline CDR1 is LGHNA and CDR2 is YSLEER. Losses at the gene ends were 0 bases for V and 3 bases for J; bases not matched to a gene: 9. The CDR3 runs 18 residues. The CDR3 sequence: CASSQDPGRAGDTGELFF. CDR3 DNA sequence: TGCGCCAGCAGCCAAGATCCCGGGAGGGCCGGGGACACCGGGGAGCTGTTTTTT.

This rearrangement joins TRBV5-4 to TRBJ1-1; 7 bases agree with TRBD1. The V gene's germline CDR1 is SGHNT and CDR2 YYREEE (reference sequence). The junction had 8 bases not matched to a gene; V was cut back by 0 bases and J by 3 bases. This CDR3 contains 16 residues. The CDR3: CASSLALRQGDTEAFF. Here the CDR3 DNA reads TGTGCCAGCAGCTTGGCATTAAGGCAGGGGGACACTGAAGCTTTCTTT.

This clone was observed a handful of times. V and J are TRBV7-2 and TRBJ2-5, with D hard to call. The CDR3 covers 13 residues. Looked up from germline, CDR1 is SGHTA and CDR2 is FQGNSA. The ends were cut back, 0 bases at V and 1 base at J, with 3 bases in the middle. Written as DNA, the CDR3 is TGTGCCAGCAGCTTAGCCCTCCAAGAGACCCAGTACTTC. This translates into CASSLALQETQYF.

The CDR3 protein is CASSPPGQGLDEQYF. The DNA for the CDR3 is TGTGCCAGCAGCCCTCCGGGACAGGGCTTGGACGAGCAGTACTTC. This chain uses TRBV7-8 with TRBJ2-7, with TRBD1 identical over 9 bases. Losses at the gene ends were 5 bases for V and 5 bases for J; bases not matched to a gene: 10. Germline CDR1 is SGHVS and CDR2 is FQNEAQ. This CDR3 is 15 amino acids long. Looking up the rest from reference TRBV7-8 and TRBJ2-7 gives the full variable domain: GAGVSQSPRYKVAKRGQDVALRCDPISGHVSLFWYQQALGQGPEFLTYFQNEAQLDKSGLPSDRFFAERPEGSVSTLKIQRTQQEDSAVYLCASSPPGQGLDEQYFGPGTRLTVT.